This is a list of T cell receptor beta chains from one sample in a study of blood T cell repertoires in COVID-19. The protocol was immunoSEQ multiplex PCR, while the TCRdb copy is restricted to in-frame clones and leaves out a portion. Among over 200,000 clones listed, approximately 86% were seen once. Sequenced sample: peripheral blood. The receptor set was obtained from a woman in her thirties who had recovered from COVID-19. The CDR3 runs from the conserved cysteine through the conserved F or W. The order of the fields is J gene, clone size, D gene, V gene, CDR3 protein, CDR3 DNA. A D gene is named only where the DNA matches it firmly. A clone size is listed for some rows: how often the clone was seen (once, few, many), or a class if it is expanded.

>TRBJ1-2|.|.|TRBV5-1
CASSLDLKGYTF
TGCGCCAGCAGCTTGGACCTAAAGGGCTACACCTTC
>TRBJ2-1|.|.|TRBV3-1/TRBV3-2
CASSQDTGEYNEQFF
TGTGCCAGCAGCCAAGATACGGGGGAGTACAATGAGCAGTTCTTC
>TRBJ1-1|.|.|TRBV12-3/TRBV12-4
CASSFGPGEAFF
TGTGCCAGCAGTTTCGGCCCAGGTGAAGCTTTCTTT
>TRBJ2-1|.|TRBD2|TRBV7-9
CASSPLAGGPNEQFF
TGTGCCAGCAGCCCGTTAGCGGGGGGGCCCAATGAGCAGTTCTTC
>TRBJ2-3|once|TRBD1|TRBV7-2
CASSLGGSGTGEDTQYF
TGTGCCAGCAGCTTAGGGGGCTCCGGGACAGGGGAAGATACGCAGTATTTT
>TRBJ2-2|.|.|TRBV3-1/TRBV3-2
CASSHIQEFSYMRDRANTGELFF
TGTGCCAGCAGCCACATACAAGAATTTAGTTATATGCGGGACAGAGCGAACACCGGGGAGCTGTTTTTT
>TRBJ2-2|.|.|TRBV24-1
CATSEEVTGELFF
TGTGCCACCAGTGAGGAGGTCACCGGGGAGCTGTTTTTT
>TRBJ2-2|few|.|TRBV2
CASSDPEVTGELFF
TGTGCCAGCAGTGACCCTGAGGTCACCGGGGAGCTGTTTTTT
>TRBJ1-3|.|.|TRBV6-5
CASSKGQLPGNTIYF
TGTGCCAGCAGTAAGGGACAATTACCTGGAAACACCATATATTTT
>TRBJ1-2|.|TRBD1|TRBV19
CASSTQGGTSYGYTF
TGTGCCAGTAGTACACAGGGGGGCACCTCCTATGGCTACACCTTC
>TRBJ1-2|.|.|TRBV5-1
CASSSRSSGARLDNYGYTF
TGCGCCAGCAGCTCCCGTTCGTCAGGGGCAAGGTTGGATAACTATGGCTACACCTTC
>TRBJ1-1|once|.|TRBV4-1
CASSQEARENTEAFF
TGCGCCAGCAGCCAAGAAGCCAGGGAGAACACTGAAGCTTTCTTT
>TRBJ2-3|.|.|TRBV18
CASSPRQASTDTQYF
TGTGCCAGCTCACCTCGACAGGCGAGCACAGATACGCAGTATTTT